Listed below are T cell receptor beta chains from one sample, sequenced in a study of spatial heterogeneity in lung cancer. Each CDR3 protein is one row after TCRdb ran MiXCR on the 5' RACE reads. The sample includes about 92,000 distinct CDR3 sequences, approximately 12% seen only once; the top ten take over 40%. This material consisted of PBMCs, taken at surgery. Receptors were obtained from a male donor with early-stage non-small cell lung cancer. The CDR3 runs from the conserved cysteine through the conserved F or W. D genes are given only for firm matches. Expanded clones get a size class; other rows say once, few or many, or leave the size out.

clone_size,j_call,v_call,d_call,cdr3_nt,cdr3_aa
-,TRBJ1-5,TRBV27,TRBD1,TGTGCCAGCAGGGGCCTGGGGTCGACAGGGGGCAGGCAGCCCCAGCATTTT,CASRGLGSTGGRQPQHF
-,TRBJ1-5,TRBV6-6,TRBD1,TGTGCCAGCAGTTCGACAGGGGCTCAGCCCCAGCATTTT,CASSSTGAQPQHF
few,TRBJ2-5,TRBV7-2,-,TGTGCCAGCAGCCAGACAATGGGGGAGACCCAGTACTTC,CASSQTMGETQYF
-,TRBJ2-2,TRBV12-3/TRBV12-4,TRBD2,TGTGCCAGCAGCTTCAAGCGGGGGGCCTTCGGCGGGGAGCTGTTTTTT,CASSFKRGAFGGELFF
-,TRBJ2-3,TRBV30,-,TGTGCCTGGAGTGTAGTGGGAGTCCCAAGCACAGATACGCAGTATTTT,CAWSVVGVPSTDTQYF
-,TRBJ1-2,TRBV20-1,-,TGCAGTGCTTTACCGGGCCCTACCTCGGATGGCTACACCTTC,CSALPGPTSDGYTF
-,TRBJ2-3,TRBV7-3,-,TGTGCCAGCAGCTCCACCGTCCTAGATACGCAGTATTTT,CASSSTVLDTQYF
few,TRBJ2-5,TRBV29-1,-,TGCAGCGTAAAGGACAACCAAGAGACCCAGTACTTC,CSVKDNQETQYF
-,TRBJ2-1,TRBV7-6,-,TGTGCCAGCAGTCGACAGAGGAGCTCCTACAATGAGCAGTTCTTC,CASSRQRSSYNEQFF
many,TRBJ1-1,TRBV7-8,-,TGTGCCAGCAGCTTACAGGCCATGAACACTGAAGCTTTCTTT,CASSLQAMNTEAFF
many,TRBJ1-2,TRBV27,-,TGTGCCAGCAGTCCAGGACATTTCTATGGCTACACCTTC,CASSPGHFYGYTF
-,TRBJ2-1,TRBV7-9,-,TGTGCCAGCACCTTAGGCACCGAATCACCCCATGAGCAGTTCTTC,CASTLGTESPHEQFF
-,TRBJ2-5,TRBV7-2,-,TGTGCCAGCAGCTTAGAGGCTAGAGGCACAGAGACCCAGTACTTC,CASSLEARGTETQYF